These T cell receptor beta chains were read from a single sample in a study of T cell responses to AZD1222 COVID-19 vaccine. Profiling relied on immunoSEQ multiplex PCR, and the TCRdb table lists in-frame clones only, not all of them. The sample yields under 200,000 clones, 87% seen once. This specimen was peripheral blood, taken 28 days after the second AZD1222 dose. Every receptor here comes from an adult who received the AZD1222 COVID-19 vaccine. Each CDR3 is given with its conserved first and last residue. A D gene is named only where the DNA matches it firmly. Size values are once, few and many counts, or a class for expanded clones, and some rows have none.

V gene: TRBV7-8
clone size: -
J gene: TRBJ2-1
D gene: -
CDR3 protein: CASKISRDNEQFF
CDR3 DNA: TGTGCCAGCAAAATCTCCCGGGACAATGAGCAGTTCTTC

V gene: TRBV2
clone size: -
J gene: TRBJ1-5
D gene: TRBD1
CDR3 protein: CASSATGGTQPQHF
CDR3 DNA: TGTGCCAGCAGTGCTACAGGGGGGACTCAGCCCCAGCATTTT

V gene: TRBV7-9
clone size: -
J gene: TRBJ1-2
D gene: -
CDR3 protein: CASSLGGSNYGYTF
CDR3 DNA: TGTGCCAGCAGCTTAGGGGGCTCTAACTATGGCTACACCTTC

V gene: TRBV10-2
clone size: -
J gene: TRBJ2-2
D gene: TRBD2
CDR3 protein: CASSGLARTGELFF
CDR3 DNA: TGCGCCAGCAGCGGACTAGCCAGGACCGGGGAGCTGTTTTTT

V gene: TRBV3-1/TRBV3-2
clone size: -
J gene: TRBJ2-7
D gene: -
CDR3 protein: CASSQVAGYEQYF
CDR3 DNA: TGTGCCAGCAGCCAAGTTGCGGGCTACGAGCAGTACTTC

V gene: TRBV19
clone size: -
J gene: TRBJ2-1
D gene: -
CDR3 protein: CASSTLGVNEQFF
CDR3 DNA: TGTGCCAGTAGTACCCTCGGGGTAAATGAGCAGTTCTTC

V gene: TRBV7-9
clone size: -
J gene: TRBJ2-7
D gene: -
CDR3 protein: CASSPKEGVYEQYF
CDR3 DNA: TGTGCCAGCAGCCCGAAGGAGGGGGTCTACGAGCAGTACTTC

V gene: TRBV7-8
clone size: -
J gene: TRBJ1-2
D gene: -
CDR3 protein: CASSYSELANYGYTF
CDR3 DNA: TGTGCCAGCAGCTACTCGGAACTAGCTAACTATGGCTACACCTTC

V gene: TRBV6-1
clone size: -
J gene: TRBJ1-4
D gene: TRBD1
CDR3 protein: CASSGYQGVTNEKLFF
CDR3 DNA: TGTGCCAGCAGTGGCTATCAGGGGGTAACTAATGAAAAACTGTTTTTT

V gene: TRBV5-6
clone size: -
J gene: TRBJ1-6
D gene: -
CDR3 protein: CASSLEGIFNSPLHF
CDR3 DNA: TGTGCCAGCAGCTTGGAGGGGATTTTTAATTCACCCCTCCACTTT

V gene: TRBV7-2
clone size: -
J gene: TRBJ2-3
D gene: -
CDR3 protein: CASSLDTDTQYF
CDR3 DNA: TGTGCCAGCAGCCTAGACACAGATACGCAGTATTTT

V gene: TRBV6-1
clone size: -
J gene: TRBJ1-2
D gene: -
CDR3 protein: CASSDRAAYTF
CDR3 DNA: TGTGCCAGCAGTGACAGGGCAGCCTACACCTTC

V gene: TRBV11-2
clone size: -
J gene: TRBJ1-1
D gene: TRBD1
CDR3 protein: CASSARQGALAAFF
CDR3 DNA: TGTGCCAGCAGCGCAAGACAGGGGGCGCTTGCAGCTTTCTTT

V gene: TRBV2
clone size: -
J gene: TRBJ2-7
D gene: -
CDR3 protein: CASSDGPATDYEQYF
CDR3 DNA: TGTGCCAGCAGTGACGGGCCAGCAACAGACTACGAGCAGTACTTC

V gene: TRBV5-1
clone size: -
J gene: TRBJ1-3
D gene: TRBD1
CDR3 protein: CASSLTGAIFGNTIYF
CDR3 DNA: TGCGCCAGCAGCCTGACAGGGGCGATATTTGGAAACACCATATATTTT

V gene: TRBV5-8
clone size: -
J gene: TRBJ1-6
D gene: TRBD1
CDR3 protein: CASSLTGGNSPLHF
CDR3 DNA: TGTGCCAGCAGCTTGACAGGGGGCAATTCACCCCTCCACTTT

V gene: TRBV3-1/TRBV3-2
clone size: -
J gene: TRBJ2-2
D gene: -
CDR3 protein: CASSHGWGGGTGELFF
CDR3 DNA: TGTGCCAGCAGCCACGGGTGGGGGGGCGGCACCGGGGAGCTGTTTTTT

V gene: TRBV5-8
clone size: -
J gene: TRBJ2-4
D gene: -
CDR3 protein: CASSLGRVGVQYF
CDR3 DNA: TGTGCCAGCAGCTTGGGCAGGGTTGGAGTTCAGTACTTC

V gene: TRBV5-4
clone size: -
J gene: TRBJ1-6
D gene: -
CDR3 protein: CASGSTDYNSPLHF
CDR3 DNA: TGTGCCAGCGGGTCGACAGATTATAATTCACCCCTCCACTTT

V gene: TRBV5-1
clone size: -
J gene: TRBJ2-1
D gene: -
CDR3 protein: CASTLLGAAYNEQFF
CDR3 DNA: TGCGCCAGCACCCTGCTAGGAGCCGCCTACAATGAGCAGTTCTTC

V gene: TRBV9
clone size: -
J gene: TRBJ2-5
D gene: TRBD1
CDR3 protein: CASSLRQGGETQYF
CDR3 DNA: TGTGCCAGCAGCTTGAGACAGGGGGGAGAGACCCAGTACTTC

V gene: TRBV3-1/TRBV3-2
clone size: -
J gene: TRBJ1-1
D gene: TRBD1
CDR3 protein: CASRTTGRETEAFF
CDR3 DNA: TGTGCCAGCAGGACGACAGGGAGGGAGACTGAAGCTTTCTTT

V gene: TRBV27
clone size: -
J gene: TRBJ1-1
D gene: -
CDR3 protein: CASSLSEGWAEAFF
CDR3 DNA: TGTGCCAGCAGTTTATCTGAAGGGTGGGCTGAAGCTTTCTTT

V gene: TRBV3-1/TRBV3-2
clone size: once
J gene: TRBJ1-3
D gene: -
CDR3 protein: CASSQGLYSGNTIYF
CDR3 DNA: TGTGCCAGCAGCCAAGGACTGTACTCTGGAAACACCATATATTTT